This TCR beta chain comes out of a study of shared clonotypes between healthy human individuals. Study-wide background: The composition of the donors was two women and three men aged 18 to 49.

Recent vaccinations or acute infections were absent in the healthy HIV-negative adult donors. CDR3 length equals 13 residues. Germline loops: CDR1 SGHKS, CDR2 YYEKEE (reference sequence). Trimming took 4 bases from V and 8 from J, leaving 15 bases between them. The study ran the assay at deep level. Assay: immunoSEQ multiplex PCR; the TCRdb copy retains only in-frame clones and omits some. The sample yields about 340,000 clones, less than 85% seen once. The clonotype was recovered from a young man in good health. The sequencing input was memory CD4+ T cells sorted from blood. Subset here: CD45RA-negative fraction. This rearrangement joins TRBV5-5 to TRBJ1-1, with TRBD1 as a possible D gene (5 bases). As DNA, the CDR3 is TGTGCCAGCAGCCCAACCCCAGGGCCCGAAGCTTTCTTT. It codes for CASSPTPGPEAFF.